A selection of T cell receptor beta chains follows, all from one sample in a study of blood T cells in healthy people across ages. TCRdb passed the 5' RACE reads through MiXCR, listing each CDR3 protein once. The repertoire holds about 1.6 million distinct CDR3 sequences, about 32% seen once, with 11% in the top ten. The specimen sequenced was blood. The receptors shown here come from a woman younger than 45 in good health. Both conserved end residues are part of each CDR3. A D gene is named only where the DNA matches it firmly. Expanded clones are given a class, and other clones once, few, many or no size at all.

D	V	size	J	CDR3	DNA
TRBD1	TRBV5-6	-	TRBJ1-2	CACSPTGVQAGYTF	TGTGCCTGCAGCCCTACAGGGGTTCAAGCTGGCTACACCTTC
TRBD1	TRBV6-1	-	TRBJ1-2	CAGREETGANYGYTF	TGTGCCGGCAGGGAGGAGACAGGGGCTAACTATGGCTACACCTTC
-	TRBV5-1	-	TRBJ2-1	CASRLRDVNEQFF	TGCGCCAGCAGATTGCGGGACGTCAATGAGCAGTTCTTC
-	TRBV25-1	-	TRBJ2-5	CASSALETTYNEQYF	TGTGCCAGCAGTGCGTTGGAGACTACCTACAATGAGCAGTACTTC
TRBD1	TRBV3-1	-	TRBJ2-7	CASGTGSDEQYF	TGTGCCAGCGGGACAGGGAGCGACGAGCAGTACTTC
-	TRBV7-8	once	TRBJ2-7	CASSGAWGERYEQYF	TGTGCCAGCAGCGGAGCATGGGGAGAACGGTACGAGCAGTACTTC
-	TRBV10-3	few	TRBJ2-1	CAIRDSRQEQFF	TGTGCCATCAGGGACAGCCGGCAGGAGCAGTTCTTC
-	TRBV13	many	TRBJ2-7	CASSPKRYEQYF	TGTGCCAGCAGCCCAAAACGCTACGAGCAGTACTTC
-	TRBV15	-	TRBJ2-1	CATSRDSSGFSYNEQFF	TGTGCCACCAGCAGAGATTCCTCGGGTTTCTCCTACAATGAGCAGTTCTTC
TRBD2	TRBV20-1	-	TRBJ2-7	CSARDLLAECEQYF	TGCAGTGCTAGAGATCTCCTAGCGGAATGCGAGCAGTACTTC
-	TRBV27	-	TRBJ1-4	CASSSRIGEKGNEKLFF	TGTGCCAGCAGTTCTCGGATAGGGGAAAAGGGTAATGAAAAACTGTTTTTT